This passage covers 23 T cell receptor beta chains from one sample sequenced in a study of blood T cell repertoires in COVID-19 (dated by TCRdb to 2019 to 2021). The library was obtained by the immunoSEQ multiplex PCR assay. This is the immuneACCESS table as TCRdb keeps it, with only in-frame sequences that have V and J called. A part of the clones is gone; compared with another copy, unresolved V genes explain less than half, and the rest is unexplained. Within this sample are a few hundred thousand clones, with roughly four fifths of them counted one time only. Of the sample, approximately 5% is held by the ten largest clones. Sequenced: PBMCs or T cells enriched from blood (not recorded which). The receptors stem from a woman in her forties or fifties who had recovered from COVID-19.

This clone has only one observation. V gene TRBV25-1 combines with J gene TRBJ2-1; D is possibly TRBD2 (6 bases). The V gene's germline CDR1 is MGHDK and CDR2 SYGVNS. V lost 4 bases to trimming and J lost 10 bases, with 14 bases between them. This CDR3 is 13 amino acids long. The CDR3 is CASSGPREIEQFF. The CDR3 nucleotides read TGTGCCAGCAGTGGGCCCCGGGAGATCGAGCAGTTCTTC.

Comments on this clone: This specimen includes other DNA sequences encoding the same CDR3. The CDR3 bases are TGTGCCAGCAGCTTATCGTCAGTTAACACTGAAGCTTTCTTT. This codes for CASSLSSVNTEAFF. V gene TRBV11-2 combines with J gene TRBJ1-1; D gene uncertain. The germline CDR1 and CDR2 sequences are SGHAT and FQNNGV. This CDR3 spans 14 amino acids. Trimming shortened V by 2 bases and J by 2 bases, and 9 bases separated the two germline ends.

The table lists this clone with a count of one. The genes are TRBV3-1 (or the pseudogene TRBV3-2) and TRBJ1-1; TRBD1 might be the D (5 bases). Trimming removed 0 bases at V and 1 base at J, with 12 bases between. The germline V gene has CDR1 LGHDT and CDR2 YNNKEL (reference sequence). This CDR3 spans 16 amino acids. The DNA of the CDR3 is TGTGCCAGCAGCCAAGACTTAAGACAGAGGAACACTGAAGCTTTCTTT. It yields the protein CASSQDLRQRNTEAFF.

This clone was seen only once. The gene calls are TRBV7-2 and TRBJ1-4; 7 bases line up with TRBD1. The CDR3 extends over 15 amino acids. With V trimmed by 5 bases and J by 4 bases, 7 bases remained unmatched. The V gene's germline CDR1 is SGHTA and CDR2 FQGNSA. In DNA form, the CDR3 reads TGTGCCAGCAGCCCTCGGACAGGTTTTAATGAAAAACTGTTTTTT. This translates into CASSPRTGFNEKLFF.

V gene TRBV5-5 combines with J gene TRBJ2-1; D perhaps matches TRBD1 (6 bases). CDR1 is SGHKS, CDR2 YYEKEE, per germline (reference sequence). V was pared by 0 bases and J by 4 bases, with 17 bases between. This CDR3 contains 17 residues. This CDR3 reads CASSLAYGPGDYNEQFF. As DNA, the CDR3 is TGTGCCAGCAGCTTGGCGTATGGGCCAGGGGATTACAATGAGCAGTTCTTC. Using reference TRBV5-5 and TRBJ2-1 for the parts outside the CDR3, the full variable domain is DAGVTQSPTHLIKTRGQQVTLRCSPISGHKSVSWYQQVLGQGPQFIFQYYEKEERGRGNFPDRFSARQFPNYSSELNVNALLLGDSALYLCASSLAYGPGDYNEQFFGPGTRLTVL.

The V and J genes are TRBV12-3 or TRBV12-4 and TRBJ2-7; maybe TRBD1 (6 bases). The CDR3 is 13 residues long. Trimming removed 6 bases from V and 3 bases from J, with 12 bases in between. In DNA, the CDR3 is TGTGCCAGCAGCCTAGGACAGAACTACGAGCAGTACTTC. It translates to CASSLGQNYEQYF.

This clone has just one count. V and J are TRBV28 and TRBJ1-1; D may be TRBD1 (5 bases). Germline lookup yields CDR1 MDHEN and CDR2 SYDVKM. The CDR3 covers 16 residues. V gave up 3 bases and J gave up 5 bases, with 19 bases separating them. CDR3 DNA sequence: TGTGCCAGCAGTTTTACGGGGGTAAAATGGTTGACTGAAGCTTTCTTT. This codes for CASSFTGVKWLTEAFF.

The chain links TRBV30 to TRBJ1-5, with a possible D match to TRBD1 (5 bases). The V end was cut by 6 bases, the J end by 3 bases, with 15 bases between. Germline V CDR1 and CDR2: GTSNPN, SVGIG (reference sequence). The CDR3 spans 14 residues. The CDR3 nucleotides are TGTGCCTGTGGGGGGAGGGGCGCCAATCAGCCCCAGCATTTT. It encodes CACGGRGANQPQHF.

This clone was counted between two and nine times. The chain employs TRBV27 and TRBJ1-5; possibly TRBD1 for D (6 bases). In germline, CDR1 is MNHEY, CDR2 SMNVEV (reference sequence). The V end lost 3 bases, the J end lost 2 bases, and 20 bases lay between the germline ends. The CDR3 is made up of 18 amino acids. CDR3 DNA: TGTGCCAGCAGTTTGTCCGGGACAATCGTCGGGGGCAATCAGCCCCAGCATTTT. This codes for CASSLSGTIVGGNQPQHF.

V and J are TRBV6-2 or TRBV6-3 and TRBJ2-1; 7 bases agree with TRBD2. The V gene's germline CDR1 is MNHEY and CDR2 SVGEGT. This CDR3 contains 16 residues. J was trimmed by 3 bases and V by 2 bases; bases with no gene match: 7. The CDR3 nucleotides are TGTGCCAGCAGTTACCCAGGACTAGGTGTCTACAATGAGCAGTTCTTC. Amino acids: CASSYPGLGVYNEQFF.

CDR3: CASSYQRQGNTIYF. Written as DNA, the CDR3 is TGTGCCAGCAGTTATCAACGACAGGGAAACACCATATATTTT. The genes are TRBV6-2 or TRBV6-3 and TRBJ1-3, with D possibly matching TRBD1 (5 bases). The germline V and J ends were trimmed by 3 bases and 4 bases, with 10 bases remaining between them. CDR1 is MNHEY and CDR2 is SVGEGT in the germline V gene. CDR3 length: 14 amino acids.

This clone was counted a few times. This chain uses TRBV19 with TRBJ1-2, with 7 bases lining up with TRBD1. Germline V gives CDR1 LNHDA, CDR2 SQIVND (reference sequence). This CDR3 is 16 amino acids long. The V gene end was trimmed by 3 bases and the J gene end by 2 bases; junction bases not matched to a gene: 9. CDR3 amino acids: CASSMSSVGQNYGYTF. As DNA, the CDR3 is TGTGCCAGTAGTATGAGCAGTGTGGGACAGAACTATGGCTACACCTTC.

V gene TRBV29-1 combines with J gene TRBJ2-7; 7 bases map to TRBD1. The CDR3 sequence is 14 residues long. J was trimmed by 4 bases and V by 7 bases; bases with no gene match: 13. Germline CDR1 reads SQVTM; CDR2 reads ANQGSEA. As DNA, the CDR3 is TGCAGCGCAGAAGGTAGAGGGGGCCTGTACGAGCAGTACTTC. It specifies CSAEGRGGLYEQYF.

This rearrangement joins TRBV6-2 or TRBV6-3 to TRBJ2-2, with D uncertain. Per germline, CDR1 MNHEY and CDR2 SVGEGT. CDR3 length equals 14 residues. The V gene lost 4 bases and the J gene lost 1 base, with 7 bases spanning the gap. The CDR3 DNA sequence: TGTGCCAGCAGTTTAACACGGAACACCGGGGAGCTGTTTTTT. This gives the protein CASSLTRNTGELFF.

The chain has TRBV6-1 and TRBJ2-7; TRBD2 matches at 7 bases. The CDR3 sequence is 16 residues long. Germline V gene sequence: CDR1 MNHNS, CDR2 SASEGT. After removal of 2 bases from V and 4 bases from J, the junction contained 11 bases not matched to a gene. The CDR3 here is CASSELDRDYAYEQYF. The CDR3 DNA is TGTGCCAGCAGTGAACTTGACCGGGACTACGCGTACGAGCAGTACTTC.

This clone was found a few times. The chain couples TRBV2 to TRBJ1-4, with 7 bases matching TRBD1. Germline values: CDR1 SNHLY, CDR2 FYNNEI. The CDR3 is 14 residues long. The V and J ends lost 5 bases and 4 bases, in that order; junction bases with no gene match: 4. The CDR3 reads CASSKGQLNEKLFF. As DNA, the CDR3 is TGTGCCAGCAGTAAGGGACAGCTTAATGAAAAACTGTTTTTT.

On this clone: Other DNA sequences in the sample encode the same CDR3. DNA of the CDR3: TGTGCCAGCAGCAGAGACTACGAGCAGTACTTC. This codes for CASSRDYEQYF. This sequence joins TRBV5-6 and TRBJ2-7, with D unclear. The ends were cut back, 4 bases at V and 3 bases at J, with 5 bases in the middle. CDR3 length: 11 residues. Per germline, CDR1 SGHDT and CDR2 YYEEEE. Using reference TRBV5-6 and TRBJ2-7 for the parts outside the CDR3, the full variable domain is DAGVTQSPTHLIKTRGQQVTLRCSPKSGHDTVSWYQQALGQGPQFIFQYYEEEERQRGNFPDRFSGHQFPNYSSELNVNALLLGDSALYLCASSRDYEQYFGPGTRLTVT.

This chain connects TRBV7-2 to TRBJ2-1; no firm D call. This CDR3 spans 13 amino acids. The germline CDR1 and CDR2 sequences are SGHTA and FQGNSA. Trimming took 1 base from V and 4 from J, leaving 5 bases between them. CDR3 sequence (DNA): TGTGCCAGCAGCTTAGGAGATTACAATGAGCAGTTCTTC. This translates into CASSLGDYNEQFF.

The chain is built from TRBV6-5 and TRBJ1-6, with D possibly TRBD1 on 5 matching bases. CDR1 is MNHEY and CDR2 is SVGAGI in the germline V gene. The CDR3 is 15 residues long. V dropped 6 bases and J dropped 9 bases, with 18 bases sitting between them. The CDR3 is CASRPQPIRGSPLHF. The CDR3, as DNA: TGTGCCAGCAGGCCTCAACCGATTAGGGGTTCACCCCTCCACTTT.

The chain carries TRBV27 and TRBJ1-3, with 7 bases lining up with TRBD1. V gave up 5 bases and J gave up 2 bases; unmatched junction bases: 6. Germline CDR1 MNHEY, CDR2 SMNVEV (reference sequence). The CDR3 totals 15 residues. CDR3 protein: CASSRTGVAGNTIYF. The CDR3 DNA follows: TGTGCCAGCAGTCGTACAGGGGTAGCTGGAAACACCATATATTTT.

Concerning this clone itself: The conserved final phenylalanine or tryptophan is absent from the CDR3, which likely points to a read error. Because the CDR3's place on the DNA is in doubt, the DNA is left out and the CDR3 is given as listed by TCRdb. The rearrangement joins TRBV29-1 to TRBJ1-1; TRBD1 is taken as the D call from the table, unchecked against the DNA. The CDR3 numbers 9 amino acids, ends counted. The germline V gene has CDR1 SQVTM and CDR2 ANQGSEA. The CDR3 protein is CSVEGQGPG.

The chain has TRBV11-2 and TRBJ1-6; the D gene is possibly TRBD1 (5 bases). This CDR3 comprises 12 residues. Trimming left V 8 bases short and J 15 bases short, with 17 bases between. CDR1 SGHAT and CDR2 FQNNGV come from the germline V gene. The CDR3 DNA reads as TGTGCCAGCCGGGGGTGGGCCTCGCTCCTCCACTTT. Its translation is CASRGWASLLHF. The variable domain in full, completed from reference TRBV11-2 and TRBJ1-6, reads EAGVAQSPRYKIIEKRQSVAFWCNPISGHATLYWYQQILGQGPKLLIQFQNNGVVDDSQLPKDRFSAERLKGVDSTLKIQPAKLEDSAVYLCASRGWASLLHFGNGTRLTVT.

This clone was observed a handful of times. The CDR3 DNA sequence: TGTGCCAGCAGTTTCCGACAGGGATACGAGCAGTACTTC. Translating it yields CASSFRQGYEQYF. The chain combines TRBV27 with TRBJ2-7; 7 bases agree with TRBD1. Germline V CDR1 and CDR2: MNHEY, SMNVEV (reference sequence). The CDR3 length is 13 residues. After removal of 3 bases from V and 4 bases from J, the junction contained 3 bases not matched to a gene.